Below are 21 T cell receptor beta chains sequenced from a single sample in a study of identical twins. TCRdb ran MiXCR on the 5' RACE reads and lists one entry per CDR3 protein. The sample holds just over 500,000 distinct CDR3 sequences, less than 25% seen once. The same specimen was also included in a second study, on T cells expressing NK-cell markers.

Sequenced sample: CD4+ T cells sorted from blood. The receptors stem from a woman younger than 35 in good health.

This clonotype was seen more than once but under ten times. CDR3 residues: CARVGVGATYEQYF. The CDR3 nucleotides read TGCGCCAGAGTGGGGGTAGGGGCGACCTACGAGCAGTACTTC. This chain links TRBV5-1 with TRBJ2-7; D possibly uses TRBD1 or TRBD2 (5 bases each). CDR1 is SGHRS and CDR2 is YFSETQ in the germline V gene. V shed 8 bases and J shed 2 bases, with 17 bases lying between them. The CDR3 has 14 residues.

The chain uses TRBV10-3 and TRBJ2-7; D gene ambiguous. The V gene's germline CDR1 is ENHRY and CDR2 SYGVKD. The CDR3 consists of 12 residues. V was cut by 4 bases and J by 5 bases, with 9 bases left in between. The CDR3 DNA reads TGTGCCATCAGTGCTCCCTCGGACGAGCAGTACTTC. Its protein is CAISAPSDEQYF.

The rearrangement joins TRBV15 to TRBJ1-1; no definite D call. Trimming took off 2 bases at V and 4 bases at J, with 5 bases between the two ends. The CDR3 spans 12 residues. Germline loops: CDR1 LNHNV, CDR2 YYDKDF (reference sequence). CDR3 sequence reads: CATSRSGTEAFF. DNA of the CDR3: TGTGCCACCAGCAGATCCGGCACTGAAGCTTTCTTT.

This clonotype was observed at least ten times. The chain has TRBV12-3 or TRBV12-4 and TRBJ2-7, with TRBD2 matching over 8 bases. The CDR3 is 13 amino acids. V was clipped by 9 bases and J by 2 bases; unmatched bases: 6. Here the CDR3 DNA reads TGTGCCAGTTCGGGGGGGCCACCCTACGAGCAGTACTTC. Its protein is CASSGGPPYEQYF.

The chain joins TRBV12-3 or TRBV12-4 to TRBJ2-2; D gene uncertain. Trimming shortened V by 5 bases and J by 5 bases, and 12 bases separated the two germline ends. This CDR3 has 14 amino acids. The CDR3 DNA sequence: TGTGCCAGCAGTCCCTCCTACACTACCGGGGAGCTGTTTTTT. Protein product: CASSPSYTTGELFF.

The gene calls are TRBV29-1 and TRBJ2-7, with a weak D call TRBD1 (6 bases). Germline values: CDR1 SQVTM, CDR2 ANQGSEA. This CDR3 has 12 amino acids. V was cut by 6 bases and J by 5 bases, with 14 bases left in between. The DNA for the CDR3 is TGCAGCGTAAGGAACAGGGACAACGAGCAGTACTTC. Its protein is CSVRNRDNEQYF.

The genes are TRBV12-3 or TRBV12-4 and TRBJ1-1; possible D gene TRBD1, 6 bases. Trimming took 0 bases from V and 7 from J, leaving 12 bases between them. The length of the CDR3 is 14 residues. The CDR3 loop is CASSLAYGGVEAFF. The CDR3 coding sequence is TGTGCCAGCAGTTTAGCGTATGGGGGCGTTGAAGCTTTCTTT.

V usage is TRBV5-1 and J usage is TRBJ2-1; 7 nucleotides line up with TRBD2. The germline CDR1 and CDR2 sequences are SGHRS and YFSETQ. This CDR3 region has 16 residues. V was pared by 4 bases and J by 0 bases, with 7 bases of the junction left unmatched. The CDR3 nucleotides are TGCGCCAGCAGCGGGGGGGTTACGGTCTCCTACAATGAGCAGTTCTTC. The encoded protein is CASSGGVTVSYNEQFF.

This clonotype was counted ten times or more. The chain carries TRBV20-1 and TRBJ1-2, with D possibly matching TRBD1 (6 bases). Germline values: CDR1 DFQATT, CDR2 SNEGSKA (reference sequence). V lost 6 bases and J 5 bases, leaving 16 bases between the germline ends. The CDR3 is made up of 13 amino acids. The CDR3 DNA is TGCAGTGCAACCAGGGGTGACGGGTATGGCTACACCTTC. This encodes CSATRGDGYGYTF.

This chain joins TRBV12-3 or TRBV12-4 and TRBJ1-1; D might be TRBD1 (5 bases). There are 12 residues in the CDR3. The ends were cut back, 3 bases at V and 11 bases at J, with 13 bases in the middle. The CDR3 protein is CASSFRGTWAFF. CDR3 in DNA: TGTGCCAGCAGTTTTAGGGGAACCTGGGCTTTCTTT.

This clonotype has only a few counts. The chain is built from TRBV19 and TRBJ2-7; 10 nucleotides line up with TRBD1. Germline V gene sequence: CDR1 LNHDA, CDR2 SQIVND (reference sequence). V shed 3 bases and J 2 bases; nucleotides not matched to a gene: 4. The CDR3 length is 15 residues. The CDR3 here is CASSIKGQGPYEQYF. The CDR3, as DNA: TGTGCCAGTAGTATCAAGGGACAGGGGCCCTACGAGCAGTACTTC.

V and J are TRBV9 and TRBJ2-7; D gene uncertain. The ends were cut back, 1 base at V and 6 bases at J, with 14 bases in the middle. The germline CDR1 and CDR2 sequences are SGDLS and YYNGEE. This CDR3 comprises 14 residues. DNA for the CDR3: TGTGCCAGCAGCGTATATTCCGGAGCGCGCGAGCAGTACTTC. It translates to CASSVYSGAREQYF.

This clonotype was detected a few times. The gene calls are TRBV15 and TRBJ1-4; unclear D gene. Trimming stripped 1 base from V and 5 bases from J, with 14 bases between. CDR3 length: 16 residues. From germline, CDR1 is LNHNV and CDR2 YYDKDF (reference sequence). The CDR3 loop is CATSRASPRPNEKLFF. In DNA form, the CDR3 reads TGTGCCACCAGCAGAGCCTCTCCGCGTCCAAATGAAAAACTGTTTTTT.

This clonotype came up a few times. The V call is TRBV5-1, the J call TRBJ2-5, with D hard to call. Germline V lookup: CDR1 SGHRS, CDR2 YFSETQ. CDR3 length: 13 residues. V lost 2 bases and J 3 bases, leaving 8 bases between the germline ends. CDR3 nucleotides: TGCGCCAGCAGCTTTGCCCCAGAAGAGACCCAGTACTTC. Protein: CASSFAPEETQYF.

This sequence joins TRBV7-9 and TRBJ1-2, with D possibly being TRBD1 (5 bases). Trimming removed 8 bases from V and 8 bases from J, with 15 bases in between. This CDR3 has 12 residues. Germline assignment: CDR1 SEHNR and CDR2 FQNEAQ (reference sequence). Here the CDR3 reads CASEGEAQGYTF. CDR3 in DNA: TGTGCCAGCGAAGGGGAGGCCCAGGGCTACACCTTC.

The chain employs TRBV20-1 and TRBJ2-3; D call uncertain. Germline CDR1 is DFQATT and CDR2 is SNEGSKA (reference sequence). Trimming left V 3 bases short and J 4 bases short, with 11 bases between. The CDR3 has 13 amino acids. CDR3 bases: TGCAGTGCTAGCCCCCTCTCCGCAGATACGCAGTATTTT. This codes for CSASPLSADTQYF.

This chain connects TRBV15 to TRBJ2-3, with D perhaps TRBD2 (5 bases). The CDR3 has 15 amino acids. Germline CDR1 is LNHNV and CDR2 is YYDKDF (reference sequence). V shed 4 bases and J shed 0 bases, with 11 bases lying between them. CDR3 nucleotides: TGTGCCACCAGCACGAGGGTCACTAGCACAGATACGCAGTATTTT. Translating it yields CATSTRVTSTDTQYF. Looking up the rest from reference TRBV15 and TRBJ2-3 gives the full variable domain: DAMVIQNPRYQVTQFGKPVTLSCSQTLNHNVMYWYQQKSSQAPKLLFHYYDKDFNNEADTPDNFQSRRPNTSFCFLDIRSPGLGDTAMYLCATSTRVTSTDTQYFGPGTRLTVL.

This clonotype was counted only a few times. CDR3 amino acids: CASSLWLAGITDTQYF. The CDR3 nucleotides are TGTGCCAGCAGTTTATGGCTAGCGGGGATCACAGATACGCAGTATTTT. The chain links TRBV27 to TRBJ2-3, with 9 positions matching TRBD2. Germline lookup yields CDR1 MNHEY and CDR2 SMNVEV (reference sequence). J gave up 2 bases and V 1 base, and 4 bases lay outside the gene matches. CDR3 length equals 16 residues.

This clonotype was picked up many times. This chain uses TRBV6-5 with TRBJ2-7; 9 bases line up with TRBD1. The CDR3 spans 16 residues. The germline gives CDR1 MNHEY, CDR2 SVGAGI. V was clipped by 0 bases and J by 0 bases; unmatched bases: 3. CDR3 in amino acids: CASSYSGQGTSYEQYF. CDR3 DNA: TGTGCCAGCAGTTACTCAGGACAGGGGACCTCCTACGAGCAGTACTTC.

The J gene is TRBJ1-3, the V gene TRBV6-1; D ambiguous. Germline V CDR1 and CDR2: MNHNS, SASEGT. The length of the CDR3 is 14 residues. V lost 8 bases, J lost 0 bases, and 11 bases lay in between. This CDR3 reads CASGATYSGNTIYF. DNA for the CDR3: TGTGCCAGCGGCGCCACCTACTCTGGAAACACCATATATTTT.

This chain links TRBV5-1 with TRBJ2-5, with a possible D match to TRBD2 (6 bases). The CDR3 runs to 15 residues. Between the trimmed V and J ends, which lost 1 base and 3 bases, there was a span of 13 bases. Per germline, CDR1 SGHRS and CDR2 YFSETQ. For the CDR3, the DNA is TGCGCCAGCAGCTTGACCTATAGCGGAGAAGAGACCCAGTACTTC. Residues: CASSLTYSGEETQYF.